These 15 T cell receptor beta chains were all obtained from the same sample, sequenced in a study of control samples from healthy donors and cancer patients. Only in-frame clones appear in the TCRdb table, and some are missing; sequencing was by immunoSEQ multiplex PCR. Of some 120,000 clones in the sample, 93% were seen once. Sequences were obtained from blood. Receptors were obtained from a man between 25 and 39 years old in good health.

The chain uses TRBV14 and TRBJ1-1, with a possible D match to TRBD1 (5 bases). Per germline, CDR1 SGHDN and CDR2 FVKESK. The germline V and J ends were trimmed by 3 bases and 6 bases, with 20 bases remaining between them. There are 16 residues in the CDR3. This chain's CDR3 is CASSQKGSSLAAEAFF. The CDR3 DNA sequence: TGTGCCAGCAGCCAGAAGGGGTCCTCTCTAGCCGCTGAAGCTTTCTTT.

The chain employs TRBV7-9 and TRBJ2-7, with D maybe TRBD1 (6 bases). V dropped 4 bases and J dropped 4 bases, with 11 bases sitting between them. The CDR3 is made up of 13 amino acids. Germline CDR1 reads SEHNR; CDR2 reads FQNEAQ (reference sequence). The CDR3, as DNA: TGTGCCAGCAGCTCGGCAGGGGTTTACGAGCAGTACTTC. Amino acids: CASSSAGVYEQYF.

The chain recombines TRBV5-1 with TRBJ2-7; perhaps D is TRBD1 or TRBD2 (5 bases each). V was trimmed by 4 bases and J by 0 bases, leaving 14 bases between them. This CDR3 region has 15 residues. The germline gives CDR1 SGHRS, CDR2 YFSETQ. The CDR3 loop is CASSPDGTSSYEQYF. The CDR3 region has the DNA TGCGCCAGCAGCCCGGACGGGACGAGCTCCTACGAGCAGTACTTC.

This chain connects TRBV2 to TRBJ1-6; D not resolved. The CDR3 is 13 amino acids. The germline CDR1 and CDR2 sequences are SNHLY and FYNNEI. Trimming took off 5 bases at V and 10 bases at J, with 12 bases between the two ends. This CDR3 is CASSPNLRSPLHF. CDR3 nucleotides: TGTGCCAGCAGTCCTAATCTAAGGTCACCCCTCCACTTT.

The genes are TRBV4-1 and TRBJ2-2; possibly TRBD2 for D (6 bases). The germline CDR1 and CDR2 sequences are MGHRA and YSYEKL. V was shortened by 3 bases and J by 5 bases, with 22 bases between the two germline ends. There are 18 residues in the CDR3. The DNA of the CDR3 is TGCGCCAGCAGCCAGGCCTTTTTGTTTGGGGGGAGGACCGGGGAGCTGTTTTTT. As protein: CASSQAFLFGGRTGELFF.

The chain joins TRBV5-6 to TRBJ2-3, with D perhaps matching TRBD1 (6 bases). V lost 2 bases to trimming and J lost 7 bases, with 20 bases between them. Germline values: CDR1 SGHDT, CDR2 YYEEEE. CDR3 length: 16 residues. CDR3 residues: CASSFLVTGQTYTQYF. Written as DNA, the CDR3 is TGTGCCAGCAGCTTTCTCGTAACCGGACAGACCTATACGCAGTATTTT.

The rearrangement uses TRBV24-1 and TRBJ2-5, with D unclear. CDR3 length: 14 residues. V gave up 9 bases and J gave up 3 bases, with 16 bases separating them. Germline lookup yields CDR1 KGHDR and CDR2 SFDVKD. DNA for the CDR3: TGTGCCACCCGCCGACTCGAACGGGAAGAGACCCAGTACTTC. Protein sequence: CATRRLEREETQYF.

The chain links TRBV6-5 to TRBJ2-3; D not resolved. The CDR3 extends over 13 amino acids. Deletions cut 3 bases from V and 2 bases from J, with 6 bases between. Germline CDR1 is MNHEY and CDR2 is SVGAGI. The DNA for the CDR3 is TGTGCCAGCAGTTATCCCCACACAGATACGCAGTATTTT. Encoded protein: CASSYPHTDTQYF.

V is TRBV24-1 and J is TRBJ1-1; no reliable D call. CDR1 and CDR2 (germline): KGHDR, SFDVKD. The CDR3 covers 14 residues. The V end was cut by 3 bases, the J end by 5 bases, with 12 bases between. The CDR3 sequence is CATSDGPPKTEAFF. The CDR3 DNA is TGTGCCACCAGTGATGGTCCACCGAAAACTGAAGCTTTCTTT.

The gene calls are TRBV2 and TRBJ1-1; a weak D match, TRBD1 (5 bases). Germline values: CDR1 SNHLY, CDR2 FYNNEI. The CDR3 has 16 residues. Trimming took 1 base from V and 7 from J, leaving 19 bases between them. Here the CDR3 DNA reads TGTGCCAGCAGTGAAGAGGGCGGGGGGGGAACTAATGAAGCTTTCTTT. Protein sequence: CASSEEGGGGTNEAFF.

This clone occurred once. The gene calls are TRBV12-3 or TRBV12-4 and TRBJ2-5, with TRBD1 matching 7 bases. This CDR3 contains 12 residues. J gave up 3 bases and V 5 bases, and 0 bases lay outside the gene matches. The CDR3 DNA reads as TGTGCCAGCAGTGACAGGGAAGAGACCCAGTACTTC. Translating gives CASSDREETQYF.

This clone has a single count. V is TRBV30 and J is TRBJ2-3; possibly TRBD1 or TRBD2 for D (5 bases each). CDR1 and CDR2 (germline): GTSNPN, SVGIG (reference sequence). The CDR3 length is 13 residues. The DNA of the CDR3 is TGTGCAAGAGGGGCTGAGGTGACAGATACGCAGTATTTT. It specifies CARGAEVTDTQYF.

V is TRBV27 and J is TRBJ2-3, with 10 positions matching TRBD2. V shed 1 base, J shed 2 bases, and the junction held 9 bases outside the gene matches. The length of the CDR3 is 18 residues. Germline V gives CDR1 MNHEY, CDR2 SMNVEV (reference sequence). CDR3 loop: CASSLYSGGTHYTDTQYF. The CDR3 DNA reads as TGTGCCAGCAGTTTATATAGCGGGGGGACACATTACACAGATACGCAGTATTTT.

This clone was counted once. J is TRBJ2-2 and V is TRBV7-9; 10 nucleotides line up with TRBD1. CDR3 size: 17 residues. V shed 3 bases, J shed 3 bases, and the junction held 7 bases outside the gene matches. Germline V lookup: CDR1 SEHNR, CDR2 FQNEAQ (reference sequence). Here the CDR3 reads CASSLTGGEVDTGELFF. In DNA form, the CDR3 reads TGTGCCAGCAGCTTGACAGGGGGCGAAGTTGACACCGGGGAGCTGTTTTTT.

This clone has more than one count but fewer than ten. The chain couples TRBV5-6 to TRBJ2-3, with a tentative D call TRBD2 (6 bases). The V gene's germline CDR1 is SGHDT and CDR2 YYEEEE. The CDR3 contains 15 residues. V was clipped by 0 bases and J by 3 bases, with 11 bases between them. CDR3 in DNA: TGTGCCAGCAGCTTGGTGTCCGCGGGGACAGATACGCAGTATTTT. As protein: CASSLVSAGTDTQYF.